The 2 T cell receptor beta chains given below trace back to one sample, sequenced in a study of blood T cell repertoires in COVID-19. Method: immunoSEQ multiplex PCR; TCRdb's copy keeps in-frame clones and lacks some. The top ten hold around 16% of the sample, which has 95,000 to 110,000 clones, 85% to 90% seen once. The source material was peripheral blood. All receptors derive from a man aged 50 to 59 with acute or convalescent COVID-19.

This chain links TRBV4-1 with TRBJ2-2; D might be TRBD2 (6 bases). The germline V and J ends were trimmed by 6 bases and 4 bases, with 15 bases remaining between them. The CDR3 runs to 15 residues. From germline, CDR1 is MGHRA and CDR2 YSYEKL. The CDR3 DNA reads TGCGCCAGCAGTCCCCGTGGAGGGACCACCGGGGAGCTGTTTTTT. Its protein is CASSPRGGTTGELFF.

The rearrangement uses TRBV13 and TRBJ2-7; TRBD1 matches 7 bases. The V gene end was trimmed by 4 bases and the J gene end by 5 bases; junction bases not matched to a gene: 8. The CDR3 covers 14 residues. CDR1 PRHDT and CDR2 FYEKMQ come from the germline V gene (reference sequence). The DNA for the CDR3 is TGTGCCAGCAGCTACGGGACAGACCTTAACGAGCAGTACTTC. Translating gives CASSYGTDLNEQYF.